Sequencing of this TCR beta chain was carried out in a study of blood T cell repertoires in COVID-19. About the study: The study drew acute and convalescent COVID-19 samples from the United States, Italy and Spain. PBMCs, B-cell-depleted T cells, or T cells were the source of the cDNA or gDNA that made up the material.

This CDR3 spans 15 amino acids. V lost 1 base, J lost 4 bases, and 11 bases lay in between. Germline values: CDR1 MDHEN, CDR2 SYDVKM. Per the original methods: How many nucleated cells were present was estimated from reference gene primer amplification. TCRdb's table, derived via immunoSEQ multiplex PCR, lists solely in-frame clones and lacks some. D and trimming come from the DNA, and the V and J calls and clone size come from that table. The profile shows under 150,000 clones, 80% of them singletons. V gene TRBV28 combines with J gene TRBJ1-3, with D possibly matching TRBD1 (5 bases). Material for sequencing was peripheral blood. This sequence originates from a woman aged 50 to 65 with acute or convalescent COVID-19. CDR3 sequence: CASSLYTTDGNTIYF. CDR3 sequence (DNA): TGTGCCAGCAGTTTATATACGACAGACGGAAACACCATATATTTT.